What follows are 24 T cell receptor beta chains derived from one specimen sequenced in a study of blood T cell repertoires in COVID-19. TCRdb's copy holds only in-frame clones and misses some; the assay was immunoSEQ multiplex PCR. Of around 120,000 clones detected, 70% to 90% appear once; the ten largest clones hold around 2.5%. Sequencing was carried out using PBMCs or T cells enriched from blood (not recorded which). These receptors all come from a woman between 50 and 59 years old who had recovered from COVID-19.

This chain links TRBV15 with TRBJ1-5, with D maybe TRBD1 (6 bases). V was pared by 3 bases and J by 4 bases, with 19 bases between. The CDR3 contains 17 residues. CDR1 and CDR2 (germline): LNHNV, YYDKDF (reference sequence). The CDR3 reads CATSSILQGILNQPQHF. CDR3 in DNA: TGTGCCACCAGCAGCATTCTACAGGGTATCCTTAATCAGCCCCAGCATTTT.

The chain couples TRBV29-1 to TRBJ2-5; D might be TRBD1 (6 bases). Trimming pared 4 bases from V and 7 bases from J, leaving 19 bases between. The CDR3 totals 14 residues. Germline CDR1 reads SQVTM; CDR2 reads ANQGSEA. The CDR3 DNA follows: TGCAGCGTTGCCAAGGTTGGGGGCGAGGTGACCCAGTACTTC. It codes for CSVAKVGGEVTQYF.

The rearrangement joins TRBV15 to TRBJ1-5; D call uncertain. V lost 5 bases to trimming and J lost 7 bases, with 15 bases between them. Germline CDR1 LNHNV, CDR2 YYDKDF (reference sequence). CDR3 length: 14 amino acids. The CDR3 bases are TGTGCCACCAGCCCCCCCGGTTGGAGACAGCCCCAGCATTTT. This translates into CATSPPGWRQPQHF.

This chain uses TRBV6-5 with TRBJ1-4; TRBD1 might be the D (6 bases). Trimming cost V 5 bases and J 7 bases, with 17 bases left between them. The CDR3 extends over 15 amino acids. Looked up from germline, CDR1 is MNHEY and CDR2 is SVGAGI. The CDR3 loop is CASSTSDRGSEKLFF. The CDR3 DNA is TGTGCCAGCAGTACCTCGGATAGGGGGAGTGAAAAACTGTTTTTT.

The V gene is TRBV7-6, the J gene TRBJ2-7, with 11 bases aligning to TRBD1. V dropped 4 bases and J dropped 6; count of bases not matched to a gene: 8. CDR3 size: 15 residues. Germline assignment: CDR1 SGHVS and CDR2 FNYEAQ. The CDR3 region is CASSSGQGALSEQYF. CDR3 DNA: TGTGCCAGCAGCTCTGGACAGGGGGCTCTGTCCGAGCAGTACTTC.

This clone turned up a few times. This chain uses TRBV7-2 with TRBJ1-4; 9 nucleotides agree with TRBD1. V shed 6 bases and J 4 bases; nucleotides not matched to a gene: 6. CDR1 and CDR2 from the germline V gene are SGHTA and FQGNSA. The CDR3 totals 15 residues. The CDR3 sequence: CASRVQGAGNEKLFF. The CDR3 DNA follows: TGTGCCAGCAGGGTACAGGGGGCCGGTAATGAAAAACTGTTTTTT.

This sequence joins TRBV5-8 and TRBJ2-7; 7 positions agree with TRBD1. CDR3 length: 17 residues. Germline CDR1 and CDR2: SGHTS and YDEGEE. V gave up 0 bases and J gave up 6 bases; unmatched junction bases: 15. The CDR3 DNA sequence: TGTGCCAGCAGCTTGGAAGTGGTGGACAGGCCCCTGGGCGAGCAGTACTTC. It specifies CASSLEVVDRPLGEQYF.

The V call is TRBV2, the J call TRBJ1-5; D unresolved. Germline CDR1 and CDR2: SNHLY and FYNNEI. The germline V and J ends were trimmed by 1 base and 1 base, with 14 bases remaining between them. The CDR3 runs 17 residues. The CDR3: CASSEVIPVQSNQPQHF. The CDR3 DNA is TGTGCCAGCAGTGAAGTTATCCCCGTGCAGAGCAATCAGCCCCAGCATTTT. The full variable domain, completed using reference TRBV2 and TRBJ1-5, is EPEVTQTPSHQVTQMGQEVILRCVPISNHLYFYWYRQILGQKVEFLVSFYNNEISEKSEIFDDQFSVERPDGSNFTLKIRSTKLEDSAMYFCASSEVIPVQSNQPQHFGDGTRLSIL.

The rearrangement joins TRBV7-9 to TRBJ1-4; 9 bases are shared with TRBD1. This CDR3 comprises 15 residues. After removal of 5 bases from V and 6 bases from J, the junction contained 7 bases not matched to a gene. From germline, CDR1 is SEHNR and CDR2 FQNEAQ (reference sequence). DNA of the CDR3: TGTGCCAGCAGCCTGACAGGGGGTTTGTATGAAAAACTGTTTTTT. This encodes CASSLTGGLYEKLFF.

This clone has only one observation. V and J are TRBV18 and TRBJ1-2; D is perhaps TRBD1 (5 bases). Germline CDR1 reads KGHSH; CDR2 reads LQKENI. V was clipped by 0 bases and J by 3 bases, with 14 bases between them. The CDR3 is 16 amino acids. CDR3 sequence (DNA): TGTGCCAGCTCACCACCCGAAGGAGGGACTTACTATGGCTACACCTTC. Translation gives CASSPPEGGTYYGYTF. The full variable domain, with the rest looked up from reference TRBV18 and TRBJ1-2, is NAGVMQNPRHLVRRRGQEARLRCSPMKGHSHVYWYRQLPEEGLKFMVYLQKENIIDESGMPKERFSAEFPKEGPSILRIQQVVRGDSAAYFCASSPPEGGTYYGYTFGSGTRLTVV.

This clone was seen more than once but under ten times. The V call is TRBV5-1, the J call TRBJ2-3, with 9 nucleotides matching TRBD2. This CDR3 has 15 amino acids. Germline assignment: CDR1 SGHRS and CDR2 YFSETQ. V dropped 5 bases and J dropped 2; count of bases not matched to a gene: 6. DNA of the CDR3: TGCGCCAGCAGTGGAAGCGGGGGGTTCACAGATACGCAGTATTTT. Protein: CASSGSGGFTDTQYF.

This rearrangement joins TRBV7-2 to TRBJ1-4, with 8 bases aligning to TRBD1. The CDR3 consists of 15 residues. V was clipped by 3 bases and J by 3 bases; unmatched bases: 3. Germline assignment: CDR1 SGHTA and CDR2 FQGNSA. In DNA, the CDR3 is TGTGCCAGCAGCTTCGTACAGGGGGCTAATGAAAAACTGTTTTTT. Translated, it gives CASSFVQGANEKLFF.

This sequence joins TRBV7-8 and TRBJ2-7, with 8 bases lining up with TRBD1. The CDR3 length is 17 residues. Germline assignment: CDR1 SGHVS and CDR2 FQNEAQ. V was clipped by 2 bases and J by 2 bases; unmatched bases: 11. The DNA for the CDR3 is TGTGCCAGCAGCTTAACCCCCGGGACAGGTGGCCCCTACGAGCAGTACTTC. Amino acid sequence: CASSLTPGTGGPYEQYF.

The chain uses TRBV7-9 and TRBJ2-3; no clear D. CDR1 is SEHNR, CDR2 FQNEAQ, per germline (reference sequence). The CDR3 runs 14 residues. V was cut by 4 bases and J by 0 bases, with 8 bases left in between. CDR3 region: CASSSWASTDTQYF. The CDR3 bases are TGTGCCAGCAGCTCCTGGGCCAGCACAGATACGCAGTATTTT.

The chain has TRBV19 and TRBJ2-7; 8 bases agree with TRBD1. V dropped 3 bases and J dropped 4; count of bases not matched to a gene: 5. The CDR3 runs 14 residues. Germline values: CDR1 LNHDA, CDR2 SQIVND (reference sequence). CDR3 bases: TGTGCCAGTAGTATTCTGGACAGGGCTTACGAGCAGTACTTC. Translation gives CASSILDRAYEQYF.

This clone has more than one count but fewer than ten. The chain links TRBV5-8 to TRBJ1-6; maybe TRBD1 (6 bases). This CDR3 has 16 amino acids. V was pared by 4 bases and J by 5 bases, with 16 bases between. Germline CDR1 SGHTS, CDR2 YDEGEE. CDR3 DNA sequence: TGTGCCAGCAGCGCGATAACCGGGACAAATAATTCACCCCTCCACTTT. The encoded protein is CASSAITGTNNSPLHF. Using reference TRBV5-8 and TRBJ1-6 for the parts outside the CDR3, the full variable domain is EAGVTQSPTHLIKTRGQQATLRCSPISGHTSVYWYQQALGLGLQFLLWYDEGEERNRGNFPPRFSGRQFPNYSSELNVNALELEDSALYLCASSAITGTNNSPLHFGNGTRLTVT.

V is TRBV4-3 and J is TRBJ1-1; D call uncertain. Germline V gives CDR1 LGHNA, CDR2 YSLEER. V was clipped by 1 base and J by 1 base, with 16 bases between them. The CDR3 consists of 17 residues. In nucleotides, the CDR3 is TGCGCCAGCAGCCAAGGTCCATCACCCGAGGGGAACACTGAAGCTTTCTTT. Encoded protein: CASSQGPSPEGNTEAFF.

This clone was detected only a few times. This sample also contains other DNA sequences that code for the same CDR3. CDR3 in amino acids: CASSETDYEQYF. Here the CDR3 DNA reads TGTGCCAGCAGTGAGACAGATTACGAGCAGTACTTC. This chain connects TRBV2 to TRBJ2-7; D is perhaps TRBD1 (5 bases). This CDR3 comprises 12 residues. V lost 3 bases and J 4 bases, leaving 7 bases between the germline ends. The V gene's germline CDR1 is SNHLY and CDR2 FYNNEI.

The rearrangement links TRBV18 to TRBJ2-1; TRBD1 matches at 8 bases. CDR3 length equals 15 residues. Germline CDR1 KGHSH, CDR2 LQKENI. V lost 3 bases to trimming and J lost 2 bases; unmatched junction nucleotides: 3. DNA of the CDR3: TGTGCCAGCTCACCTAGGACAGGGACCTACAATGAGCAGTTCTTC. Its translation is CASSPRTGTYNEQFF.

This clone came up once. The chain uses TRBV5-8 and TRBJ2-3, with D unresolved. Trimming took off 0 bases at V and 3 bases at J, with 11 bases between the two ends. Per the germline V gene, CDR1 is SGHTS and CDR2 is YDEGEE. This CDR3 contains 15 residues. This CDR3 reads CASSLGQTLTDTQYF. The CDR3, as DNA: TGTGCCAGCAGCTTGGGGCAGACACTGACAGATACGCAGTATTTT.

The chain is built from TRBV12-5 and TRBJ2-7; the D gene is possibly TRBD2 (7 bases). The germline V gene has CDR1 LGHNT and CDR2 FRNRAP. The CDR3 spans 14 residues. Trimming pared 2 bases from V and 2 bases from J, leaving 10 bases between. The CDR3 coding sequence is TGTGCTAGTGGTTTGAACGGGGGGCCCTACGAGCAGTACTTC. Translation: CASGLNGGPYEQYF.

The chain uses TRBV5-1 and TRBJ2-7; TRBD1 matches 8 bases. V gave up 4 bases and J gave up 1 base; unmatched junction bases: 4. The CDR3 is 14 amino acids. CDR1 and CDR2 from the germline V gene are SGHRS and YFSETQ. CDR3 in DNA: TGCGCCAGCAGCGGGACAGGACTTTCCTACGAGCAGTACTTC. Protein: CASSGTGLSYEQYF.

V and J are TRBV9 and TRBJ2-2, with D maybe TRBD2 (5 bases). The length of the CDR3 is 13 residues. From germline, CDR1 is SGDLS and CDR2 YYNGEE. V dropped 4 bases and J dropped 1 base, with 5 bases sitting between them. The DNA of the CDR3 is TGTGCCAGCAGCCGGGAGAACACCGGGGAGCTGTTTTTT. Translated: CASSRENTGELFF.

This chain uses TRBV24-1 with TRBJ2-2, with D perhaps matching TRBD2 (5 bases). The CDR3 is 12 amino acids. V was trimmed by 9 bases and J by 7 bases, leaving 11 bases between them. The germline CDR1 and CDR2 sequences are KGHDR and SFDVKD. The CDR3 bases are TGTGCCACCCGGGGAGATGGCGGGGAGCTGTTTTTT. As protein: CATRGDGGELFF.